A single sample is the source of the 32 T cell receptor beta chains below, sequenced in a study of shared clonotypes between healthy human individuals. Some clones are missing from TCRdb's copy, which holds only in-frame ones; the method was immunoSEQ multiplex PCR. Of 470,000 or so clones in the sample, approximately 80% are singletons; the top ten hold 12%. Sequencing input: PBMCs. The receptors were gathered from a woman aged 40 to 55 in good health. Some clones in this sample may be carry-over from other donors' samples.

This chain uses TRBV7-3 with TRBJ2-1, with 12 bases matching TRBD2. The CDR3 contains 15 residues. CDR1 and CDR2 (germline): SGHTA, FQGTGA. Trimming cost V 5 bases and J 7 bases; bases outside gene matches: 6. DNA for the CDR3: TGTGCCAGCAGCCCCAGACTAGCGGGAGCGAATGAGCAGTTCTTC. The encoded protein is CASSPRLAGANEQFF.

V is TRBV5-1 and J is TRBJ2-5; perhaps TRBD2 as D (7 bases). The V end was cut by 4 bases, the J end by 3 bases, with 16 bases between. The germline V gene has CDR1 SGHRS and CDR2 YFSETQ. The CDR3 spans 15 residues. CDR3 DNA: TGCGCCAGCAGCATCCTGGGGGGGCTGGAAGAGACCCAGTACTTC. Translated, it gives CASSILGGLEETQYF.

The V gene is TRBV4-2, the J gene TRBJ1-1; no reliable D call. CDR3 length: 16 amino acids. Germline V gives CDR1 LGHNA, CDR2 YNFKEQ. Trimming removed 1 base at V and 1 base at J, with 13 bases between. The CDR3 here is CASSQVIGLGNTEAFF. The CDR3 DNA sequence: TGTGCCAGCAGCCAAGTTATAGGGTTGGGGAACACTGAAGCTTTCTTT.

This clone was observed a single time. The chain has TRBV30 and TRBJ2-7; no clear D. With 3 bases removed from V and 3 bases from J, the gap between germline ends came to 15 bases. Germline V gene lookup returns CDR1 GTSNPN and CDR2 SVGIG (reference sequence). The CDR3 is 14 amino acids. In DNA form, the CDR3 reads TGTGCCTGGAGGTGGGGTGGTACCTTCTACGAGCAGTACTTC. It yields the protein CAWRWGGTFYEQYF.

This chain joins TRBV18 and TRBJ2-3, with 9 bases lining up with TRBD2. The CDR3 runs 16 residues. J gave up 6 bases and V 2 bases, and 9 bases lay outside the gene matches. CDR1 is KGHSH, CDR2 LQKENI, per germline. CDR3 DNA sequence: TGTGCCAGCTCACCAACACTAGCGGGTGCAGCCGATACGCAGTATTTT. Protein product: CASSPTLAGAADTQYF.

This chain uses TRBV4-3 with TRBJ2-3; maybe TRBD2 (6 bases). Trimming took 0 bases from V and 2 from J, leaving 21 bases between them. Germline loops: CDR1 LGHNA, CDR2 YSLEER. The CDR3 consists of 19 residues. This CDR3 is CASSQDGAHLAPVTDTQYF. The CDR3 DNA follows: TGCGCCAGCAGCCAAGATGGGGCCCACCTAGCGCCGGTCACAGATACGCAGTATTTT.

The chain links TRBV9 to TRBJ2-1, with D possibly being TRBD1 or TRBD2 (6 bases each). CDR3 length: 14 residues. The V gene's germline CDR1 is SGDLS and CDR2 YYNGEE. Deletions cut 2 bases from V and 7 bases from J, with 13 bases between. The CDR3 bases are TGTGCCAGCAGCGTCTGGGGGGCAGGTAATGAGCAGTTCTTC. Amino acids: CASSVWGAGNEQFF.

J is TRBJ1-2 and V is TRBV2; 9 bases map to TRBD1. Per germline, CDR1 SNHLY and CDR2 FYNNEI. CDR3 length: 16 amino acids. The V gene end was trimmed by 6 bases and the J gene end by 6 bases; junction bases not matched to a gene: 14. CDR3 in amino acids: CASRRDREALRDGYTF. In DNA form, the CDR3 reads TGTGCCAGCAGGAGGGACAGGGAGGCGCTGAGAGATGGCTACACCTTC.

The chain employs TRBV6-1 and TRBJ2-1; 11 bases map to TRBD2. V dropped 10 bases and J dropped 4; count of bases not matched to a gene: 9. Per the germline V gene, CDR1 is MNHNS and CDR2 is SASEGT. The CDR3 length is 15 residues. This chain's CDR3 is CATTLTSGTYNEQFF. DNA of the CDR3: TGTGCCACCACCCTGACTAGCGGGACATACAATGAGCAGTTCTTC.

This chain uses TRBV30 with TRBJ2-7, with 8 bases lining up with TRBD2. The CDR3 contains 13 residues. Germline CDR1 and CDR2: GTSNPN and SVGIG (reference sequence). Trimming removed 1 base from V and 5 bases from J; junction bases left unmatched: 4. The DNA for the CDR3 is TGTGCCTGGAGTGGTAGCGGGATCAACGAGCAGTACTTC. Translating it yields CAWSGSGINEQYF.

The chain joins TRBV28 to TRBJ2-7; D is possibly TRBD2 (6 bases). Trimming removed 4 bases at V and 4 bases at J, with 14 bases between. CDR3 size: 14 residues. Germline lookup yields CDR1 MDHEN and CDR2 SYDVKM. CDR3 in amino acids: CASSYREFRYEQYF. The DNA of the CDR3 is TGTGCCAGCAGTTATCGGGAGTTTCGGTACGAGCAGTACTTC.

The chain carries TRBV5-6 and TRBJ2-1; 11 positions match TRBD2. After removal of 3 bases from V and 2 bases from J, the junction contained 4 bases not matched to a gene. CDR1 is SGHDT, CDR2 YYEEEE, per germline. The length of the CDR3 is 16 residues. In nucleotides, the CDR3 is TGTGCCAGCAGCTCCGGGACTAGCGGACCCTACAATGAGCAGTTCTTC. Its translation is CASSSGTSGPYNEQFF.

With regard to this clone: Other DNA sequences in this specimen translate into the identical CDR3. The V and J genes are TRBV2 and TRBJ2-1, with no clear D. CDR1 and CDR2 (germline): SNHLY, FYNNEI. The V end was cut by 6 bases, the J end by 4 bases, with 4 bases between. CDR3 length: 11 amino acids. CDR3 sequence reads: CASSLYNEQFF. For the CDR3, the DNA is TGTGCCAGCAGCCTTTACAATGAGCAGTTCTTC. The complete variable domain, with remaining parts taken from reference TRBV2 and TRBJ2-1, reads EPEVTQTPSHQVTQMGQEVILRCVPISNHLYFYWYRQILGQKVEFLVSFYNNEISEKSEIFDDQFSVERPDGSNFTLKIRSTKLEDSAMYFCASSLYNEQFFGPGTRLTVL.

The rearrangement uses TRBV28 and TRBJ1-1, with 8 bases that match TRBD1. J lost 1 base, V lost 6 bases, and 10 bases had no gene match. Germline V gene lookup returns CDR1 MDHEN and CDR2 SYDVKM. The CDR3 runs 16 residues. CDR3 residues: CASSNPGTGPNTEAFF. The DNA for the CDR3 is TGTGCCAGCAGCAATCCCGGGACAGGACCGAACACTGAAGCTTTCTTT. Filled out from reference TRBV28 and TRBJ1-1, the complete variable domain reads DVKVTQSSRYLVKRTGEKVFLECVQDMDHENMFWYRQDPGLGLRLIYFSYDVKMKEKGDIPEGYSVSREKKERFSLILESASTNQTSMYLCASSNPGTGPNTEAFFGQGTRLTVV.

The rearrangement links TRBV7-6 to TRBJ2-7; D is perhaps TRBD2 (5 bases). V was cut by 5 bases and J by 3 bases, with 11 bases left in between. CDR1 is SGHVS and CDR2 is FNYEAQ in the germline V gene. The CDR3 consists of 13 residues. The CDR3 DNA follows: TGTGCCAGCAGCCGGGATCACTTCTACGAGCAGTACTTC. Protein sequence: CASSRDHFYEQYF.

The table lists this clone with a count of one. The rearrangement links TRBV30 to TRBJ2-7; D call uncertain. The CDR3 has 13 amino acids. Germline V CDR1 and CDR2: GTSNPN, SVGIG (reference sequence). V was clipped by 1 base and J by 6 bases, with 13 bases between them. The CDR3 DNA is TGTGCCTGGAGTGGAGTAGTTCCACTCGAGCAGTACTTC. It codes for CAWSGVVPLEQYF.

The V gene is TRBV7-3, the J gene TRBJ2-1, with D unresolved. Trimming removed 5 bases at V and 0 bases at J, with 11 bases between. Germline lookup yields CDR1 SGHTA and CDR2 FQGTGA. This CDR3 region has 15 residues. The CDR3 DNA sequence: TGTGCCAGCAGCCCAGTGGGCACCTCCTACAATGAGCAGTTCTTC. It specifies CASSPVGTSYNEQFF.

This chain connects TRBV28 to TRBJ1-3; 11 bases agree with TRBD1. V lost 4 bases, J lost 1 base, and 6 bases stayed unmatched. The CDR3 spans 17 residues. Germline V CDR1 and CDR2: MDHEN, SYDVKM. The CDR3 loop reads CASSSGQGAVSGNTIYF. CDR3 in DNA: TGTGCCAGCAGTTCTGGACAGGGGGCGGTGTCTGGAAACACCATATATTTT. Together with reference TRBV28 and TRBJ1-3, the CDR3 gives the full variable domain: DVKVTQSSRYLVKRTGEKVFLECVQDMDHENMFWYRQDPGLGLRLIYFSYDVKMKEKGDIPEGYSVSREKKERFSLILESASTNQTSMYLCASSSGQGAVSGNTIYFGEGSWLTVV.

This sequence joins TRBV30 and TRBJ2-1, with D perhaps TRBD1 (5 bases). This CDR3 is built from 14 residues. The V gene lost 2 bases and the J gene lost 4 bases, with 12 bases spanning the gap. CDR1 and CDR2 (germline): GTSNPN, SVGIG (reference sequence). DNA of the CDR3: TGTGCCTGGAGTATTGGGGCGACTTACAATGAGCAGTTCTTC. Its translation is CAWSIGATYNEQFF. Full variable domain (outside the CDR3, taken from reference TRBV30 and TRBJ2-1): SQTIHQWPATLVQPVGSPLSLECTVEGTSNPNLYWYRQAAGRGLQLLFYSVGIGQISSEVPQNLSASRPQDRQFILSSKKLLLSDSGFYLCAWSIGATYNEQFFGPGTRLTVL.

This clone was counted once. The chain recombines TRBV2 with TRBJ1-4; D may be TRBD1 (5 bases). Looked up from germline, CDR1 is SNHLY and CDR2 is FYNNEI. Trimming shortened V by 3 bases and J by 7 bases, and 12 bases separated the two germline ends. The CDR3 has 14 amino acids. The CDR3 nucleotides are TGTGCCAGCAGTGACCAGCAGGGAGGTGAAAAACTGTTTTTT. This encodes CASSDQQGGEKLFF. The whole variable domain, remainder taken from reference TRBV2 and TRBJ1-4, is EPEVTQTPSHQVTQMGQEVILRCVPISNHLYFYWYRQILGQKVEFLVSFYNNEISEKSEIFDDQFSVERPDGSNFTLKIRSTKLEDSAMYFCASSDQQGGEKLFFGSGTQLSVL.

The chain joins TRBV5-4 to TRBJ2-1, with 7 bases fitting TRBD2. There are 16 residues in the CDR3. V was clipped by 0 bases and J by 4 bases; unmatched bases: 7. The germline V gene has CDR1 SGHNT and CDR2 YYREEE (reference sequence). The CDR3 bases are TGTGCCAGCAGCTTGGGGGCGGGAGTGGATTACAATGAGCAGTTCTTC. It yields the protein CASSLGAGVDYNEQFF.

A few counts support this clone. The V call is TRBV27, the J call TRBJ2-5; 7 bases agree with TRBD2. Looked up from germline, CDR1 is MNHEY and CDR2 is SMNVEV (reference sequence). Losses at the gene ends were 2 bases for V and 4 bases for J; bases not matched to a gene: 4. The CDR3 totals 14 residues. CDR3 residues: CASSLEGGAETQYF. The DNA for the CDR3 is TGTGCCAGCAGTTTAGAGGGAGGGGCAGAGACCCAGTACTTC.

The table lists this clone with many counts. The chain combines TRBV28 with TRBJ1-2, with 7 bases fitting TRBD1. Trimming removed 5 bases from V and 0 bases from J; junction bases left unmatched: 6. This CDR3 spans 15 amino acids. The germline V gene has CDR1 MDHEN and CDR2 SYDVKM. For the CDR3, the DNA is TGTGCCAGCAGTCCTCGGGACAGCTCTAACTATGGCTACACCTTC. As protein: CASSPRDSSNYGYTF.

This sequence joins TRBV11-2 and TRBJ2-1; D is unclear. This CDR3 spans 15 amino acids. Germline CDR1 reads SGHAT; CDR2 reads FQNNGV. With 5 bases removed from V and 3 bases from J, the gap between germline ends came to 14 bases. In DNA, the CDR3 is TGTGCCAGCAGCCTGGGATCCCCGCTCTACAATGAGCAGTTCTTC. It is translated as CASSLGSPLYNEQFF.

Remarks on this clone: The junction departs from the called germline gene at one end, perhaps through a read error. The chain employs TRBV30 and TRBJ2-3; tentatively, D is TRBD2 (5 bases). CDR1 and CDR2 from the germline V gene are GTSNPN and SVGIG (reference sequence). The CDR3 runs to 13 residues. The CDR3 region has the DNA TGTGCCGGGAGTACCCTAAGCACAGATACGCAGTATTTT. As protein: CAGSTLSTDTQYF.

V is TRBV4-1 and J is TRBJ2-5; possible D gene TRBD2, 6 bases. With 6 bases removed from V and 4 bases from J, the gap between germline ends came to 15 bases. In germline, CDR1 is MGHRA, CDR2 YSYEKL. The CDR3 covers 14 residues. The CDR3 region is CASSQSWRGETQYF. CDR3 nucleotide sequence: TGCGCCAGCAGTCAGTCCTGGAGGGGAGAGACCCAGTACTTC.

The rearrangement uses TRBV28 and TRBJ2-7; D remains unclear. Trimming cost V 5 bases and J 4 bases, with 12 bases left between them. Germline V gene lookup returns CDR1 MDHEN and CDR2 SYDVKM. CDR3 size: 13 residues. CDR3 in DNA: TGTGCCAGCAGTCGGACCCTACCTTACGAGCAGTACTTC. Translation: CASSRTLPYEQYF.

V is TRBV10-3 and J is TRBJ2-7, with D perhaps TRBD2 (6 bases). Trimming took 2 bases from V and 4 from J, leaving 12 bases between them. Germline loops: CDR1 ENHRY, CDR2 SYGVKD. CDR3 size: 14 residues. The CDR3 sequence: CAISEQRRAYEQYF. In DNA, the CDR3 is TGTGCCATCAGTGAGCAAAGGAGGGCGTACGAGCAGTACTTC.

The chain is built from TRBV7-9 and TRBJ1-4; the match to TRBD1 covers 7 bases. The CDR3 sequence is 15 residues long. V shed 4 bases, J shed 7 bases, and the junction held 9 bases outside the gene matches. In germline, CDR1 is SEHNR, CDR2 FQNEAQ (reference sequence). CDR3 region: CASSSTGFLSEKLFF. The CDR3 DNA is TGTGCCAGCAGCTCGACAGGGTTCCTGTCTGAAAAACTGTTTTTT.

CDR3 amino acids: CASAKRGEDQPQHF. The CDR3 coding sequence is TGTGCCAGCGCTAAGAGGGGCGAGGATCAGCCCCAGCATTTT. The J gene is TRBJ1-5, the V gene TRBV28; tentatively, D is TRBD1 (5 bases). Germline CDR1 is MDHEN and CDR2 is SYDVKM. The CDR3 covers 14 residues. The germline V and J ends were trimmed by 8 bases and 5 bases, with 16 bases remaining between them.

The rearrangement uses TRBV15 and TRBJ2-7; the match to TRBD2 covers 7 bases. CDR3 length equals 15 residues. The J segment lost 0 bases and the V segment lost 5 bases, leaving 7 bases of the junction unmatched. Germline V gene data show CDR1 as LNHNV and CDR2 as YYDKDF (reference sequence). The CDR3 DNA reads TGTGCCACCAGCGGGGGGGGAGGGAGCTCCTACGAGCAGTACTTC. Translation: CATSGGGGSSYEQYF.

The gene calls are TRBV19 and TRBJ2-7; no clear D. Germline V CDR1 and CDR2: LNHDA, SQIVND (reference sequence). With 3 bases removed from V and 9 bases from J, the gap between germline ends came to 9 bases. The CDR3 totals 11 residues. The CDR3 loop is CASSMGWAQYF. The CDR3 DNA reads TGTGCCAGTAGTATGGGGTGGGCGCAGTACTTC.